This TCR beta chain originates from a study of CD8+CD57+ T cells in acquired aplastic anemia. Study overall: Sorted CD4+ and CD8+ cells yielded roughly 3.2 ug of DNA on average. Study conclusions and caveats: In common between the patients and the controls were more than 25 CD8+ CDR3 sequences. Patients and controls had CD8+ Simpson's diversity values that were not significantly distinct.

Genomic DNA templated the TCR beta VDJ and CDR3 profiling. TCRdb passed the reads through MiXCR, listing each CDR3 protein once. The sample lists roughly 170,000 distinct CDR3 sequences, 45% to 60% occurring once. V was cut by 6 bases and J by 2 bases, with 23 bases left in between. The CDR3 loop spans 16 amino acids. CDR1 and CDR2 (germline): DFQATT, SNEGSKA (reference sequence). By flow cytometry, patients selected for sequencing had shown an expansion of CD8+CD57+ cells. Blood samples were obtained from patients who had received no prior therapy. A note on this clonotype: The antigen remains undetermined.

This clonotype was obtained from a human donor with aplastic anemia. The chain joins TRBV20-1 to TRBJ2-7; D possibly corresponds to TRBD2 (6 bases). Specimen: sorted CD4+, CD8+, or CD8+CD57+ T cells (not recorded which) from PBMCs. This chain's CDR3 is CSASSHAGLGAYEQYF. In nucleotides, the CDR3 is TGCAGTGCCAGCAGCCACGCGGGGCTTGGGGCCTACGAGCAGTACTTC.